These 6 T cell receptor beta chains originate from one sample sequenced in a study of blood T cell repertoires in COVID-19. Only in-frame clones appear in the TCRdb table, and some are missing; sequencing was by immunoSEQ multiplex PCR. The sample shows 230,000 or so clones, just over 85% of them seen only once. The sample comprised PBMCs or T cells enriched from blood (not recorded which). These receptors came from a woman in her 40s with acute COVID-19.

This clone occurred once. This chain connects TRBV10-1 to TRBJ2-2; weak D call: TRBD1 (5 bases). The CDR3 has 13 residues. Germline CDR1 and CDR2: WNHNN and SYGVQD (reference sequence). V was cut by 2 bases and J by 7 bases, with 8 bases left in between. CDR3 residues: CASSERQGGELFF. The CDR3 nucleotides are TGCGCCAGCAGTGAGAGGCAGGGCGGGGAGCTGTTTTTT.

The chain recombines TRBV4-1 with TRBJ1-6; TRBD1 matches at 8 bases. Losses at the gene ends were 6 bases for V and 4 bases for J; bases not matched to a gene: 5. This CDR3 has 15 residues. Germline CDR1 reads MGHRA; CDR2 reads YSYEKL. This chain's CDR3 is CASSDRTGYNSPLHF. CDR3 bases: TGCGCCAGCAGTGACCGGACAGGGTATAATTCACCCCTCCACTTT.

Remarks on this clone: The sample has other DNA sequences that encode this CDR3 too. The chain links TRBV7-9 to TRBJ1-2; 7 bases agree with TRBD1. Germline trimming cut 4 bases from V and 4 bases from J; bases unmatched to any gene: 6. In germline, CDR1 is SEHNR, CDR2 FQNEAQ (reference sequence). This CDR3 contains 14 residues. The CDR3 loop reads CASSSDRAGYGYTF. CDR3 coding DNA: TGTGCCAGCAGCTCAGACAGGGCCGGCTATGGCTACACCTTC.

V usage is TRBV9 and J usage is TRBJ1-5; D is possibly TRBD1 (6 bases). V was pared by 7 bases and J by 0 bases, with 14 bases between. The CDR3 is 15 residues long. The germline V gene has CDR1 SGDLS and CDR2 YYNGEE. CDR3 sequence reads: CASGATGNSNQPQHF. The CDR3 bases are TGTGCCAGCGGAGCTACAGGGAATAGCAATCAGCCCCAGCATTTT.

The genes are TRBV18 and TRBJ2-2; no clear D. This CDR3 is built from 13 residues. Germline lookup yields CDR1 KGHSH and CDR2 LQKENI. V lost 0 bases to trimming and J lost 7 bases, with 6 bases between them. CDR3 protein: CASSPPLNGELFF. CDR3 in DNA: TGTGCCAGCTCACCACCGTTAAACGGGGAGCTGTTTTTT.

The chain uses TRBV2 and TRBJ2-2, with D possibly TRBD1 on 8 matching bases. V lost 6 bases and J lost 4, with 12 bases in between. The V gene's germline CDR1 is SNHLY and CDR2 FYNNEI. CDR3 length: 14 amino acids. As DNA, the CDR3 is TGTGCCAGCAGGGACAGGGAGGGCACCGGGGAGCTGTTTTTT. This translates into CASRDREGTGELFF.